What follows are 16 T cell receptor beta chains derived from one specimen sequenced in a study of cytomegalovirus exposure and HLA in healthy donors. Sequencing was performed with immunoSEQ multiplex PCR; in TCRdb, only in-frame clones are kept and a portion is missing. The repertoire holds hundreds of thousands of clones, with around nine tenths as singletons. The sequenced sample consisted of PBMCs. All receptors derive from a woman younger than 30 in good health and CMV-seronegative.

The genes are TRBV4-3 and TRBJ2-1; no reliable D call. The V end lost 0 bases, the J end lost 5 bases, and 8 bases lay between the germline ends. This CDR3 is built from 14 residues. Germline CDR1 is LGHNA and CDR2 is YSLEER. This CDR3 reads CASSQELADNEQFF. CDR3 DNA: TGCGCCAGCAGCCAAGAATTAGCAGACAATGAGCAGTTCTTC.

The chain carries TRBV19 and TRBJ2-3; perhaps TRBD1 as D (5 bases). CDR1 is LNHDA and CDR2 is SQIVND in the germline V gene (reference sequence). CDR3 length equals 15 residues. V lost 1 base, J lost 3 bases, and 11 bases lay in between. CDR3 in DNA: TGTGCCAGTAGTATAGGGGGCGTTGTGACAGATACGCAGTATTTT. Protein product: CASSIGGVVTDTQYF. Drawing the rest from reference TRBV19 and TRBJ2-3, the complete variable domain is DGGITQSPKYLFRKEGQNVTLSCEQNLNHDAMYWYRQDPGQGLRLIYYSQIVNDFQKGDIAEGYSVSREKKESFPLTVTSAQKNPTAFYLCASSIGGVVTDTQYFGPGTRLTVL.

This clone was observed once. The chain joins TRBV28 to TRBJ1-2; no firm D call. The CDR3 extends over 14 amino acids. Germline-derived CDR1 and CDR2 are MDHEN and SYDVKM. V lost 5 bases and J 7 bases, leaving 17 bases between the germline ends. CDR3 nucleotide sequence: TGTGCCAGCAGTACTTATTTTGCGGGCAGTGGCTACACCTTC. It translates to CASSTYFAGSGYTF.

V is TRBV2 and J is TRBJ1-1; TRBD1 matches 8 bases. The CDR3 runs to 13 residues. Germline loops: CDR1 SNHLY, CDR2 FYNNEI. Trimming at V came to 8 bases and at J to 5 bases, leaving 7 bases not matched to a gene. CDR3: CASRHRGGTEAFF. As DNA, the CDR3 is TGTGCCAGCCGACACAGGGGGGGGACTGAAGCTTTCTTT.

A note on this clone: The identical CDR3 is also encoded by other nucleotide sequences in the sample. The CDR3 is CASSGTGYNEQFF. The CDR3 DNA sequence: TGTGCCAGCAGCGGGACTGGATACAATGAGCAGTTCTTC. This sequence joins TRBV9 and TRBJ2-1; a weak D match, TRBD2 (5 bases). In germline, CDR1 is SGDLS, CDR2 YYNGEE. This CDR3 is built from 13 residues. V lost 3 bases and J lost 4, with 8 bases in between.

This clone has just a few counts. The rearrangement links TRBV12-5 to TRBJ1-2; unclear D gene. This CDR3 is 14 amino acids long. Trimming removed 1 base from V and 6 bases from J, with 12 bases in between. Per germline, CDR1 LGHNT and CDR2 FRNRAP. The chain's CDR3 is CASGLAWRAHGYTF. DNA of the CDR3: TGTGCTAGTGGTTTGGCATGGAGGGCCCATGGCTACACCTTC. Together with reference TRBV12-5 and TRBJ1-2, the CDR3 gives the full variable domain: DARVTQTPRHKVTEMGQEVTMRCQPILGHNTVFWYRQTMMQGLELLAYFRNRAPLDDSGMPKDRFSAEMPDATLATLKIQPSEPRDSAVYFCASGLAWRAHGYTFGSGTRLTVV.

The chain recombines TRBV13 with TRBJ2-6, with a tentative D call TRBD1 (6 bases). With 4 bases removed from V and 4 bases from J, the gap between germline ends came to 20 bases. Germline CDR1 PRHDT, CDR2 FYEKMQ (reference sequence). This CDR3 is 18 amino acids long. The CDR3 bases are TGTGCCAGCAGCTCCTACAGGGAGAGGTTGCCCGGGGCCAACGTCCTGACTTTC. Translation gives CASSSYRERLPGANVLTF.

This chain links TRBV6-1 with TRBJ1-1; no definite D call. Trimming shortened V by 5 bases and J by 0 bases, and 13 bases separated the two germline ends. The CDR3 extends over 15 amino acids. Germline V gene sequence: CDR1 MNHNS, CDR2 SASEGT. The CDR3 protein is CASSSITVMNTEAFF. The CDR3, as DNA: TGTGCCAGCAGTTCCATCACGGTCATGAACACTGAAGCTTTCTTT.

The V and J genes are TRBV27 and TRBJ2-7; 13 bases are a match to TRBD2. Germline V gene data show CDR1 as MNHEY and CDR2 as SMNVEV (reference sequence). Losses at the gene ends were 2 bases for V and 3 bases for J; bases not matched to a gene: 10. The CDR3 spans 18 residues. The CDR3 spells CASSLIPFGLAGDYEQYF. CDR3 DNA: TGTGCCAGCAGTTTAATTCCCTTTGGACTAGCGGGAGACTACGAGCAGTACTTC.

The CDR3 sequence: CASSKTTGVSYYGYTF. The DNA for the CDR3 is TGTGCCAGCAGCAAGACAACAGGGGTTAGCTACTATGGCTACACCTTC. This chain uses TRBV7-9 with TRBJ1-2; 7 nucleotides match TRBD1. Germline CDR1 reads SEHNR; CDR2 reads FQNEAQ (reference sequence). The V gene end was trimmed by 5 bases and the J gene end by 3 bases; junction bases not matched to a gene: 12. There are 16 residues in the CDR3.

CDR3 sequence (DNA): TGTGCCAGTAGTATCGGGCAGTCAGGGGTTCTATCGGCGGACACCATATATTTT. Translated, it gives CASSIGQSGVLSADTIYF. The V and J genes are TRBV19 and TRBJ1-3; D might be TRBD1 (6 bases). CDR1 is LNHDA, CDR2 SQIVND, per germline (reference sequence). Trimming removed 3 bases at V and 8 bases at J, with 26 bases between. The CDR3 runs to 18 residues.

The V gene is TRBV9, the J gene TRBJ2-1; 9 nucleotides match TRBD2. The CDR3 loop spans 15 amino acids. The germline gives CDR1 SGDLS, CDR2 YYNGEE. V lost 0 bases and J lost 9; bases outside the gene matches: 7. The CDR3 nucleotides read TGTGCCAGCAGCGTAGTAGCGGGAGAGGTTGGTGAGCAGTTCTTC. Translation gives CASSVVAGEVGEQFF.

Only one count was recorded for this clone. V and J are TRBV27 and TRBJ2-7; possibly TRBD2 for D (5 bases). V lost 3 bases, J lost 4 bases, and 10 bases lay in between. The CDR3 contains 13 residues. Germline-derived CDR1 and CDR2 are MNHEY and SMNVEV (reference sequence). CDR3 DNA sequence: TGTGCCAGCAGTTTTTCTAGGAGGTACGAGCAGTACTTC. Translating gives CASSFSRRYEQYF.

V is TRBV27 and J is TRBJ1-2; D not certain. The CDR3 loop spans 16 amino acids. The V gene lost 4 bases and the J gene lost 6 bases, with 21 bases spanning the gap. CDR1 is MNHEY, CDR2 SMNVEV, per germline (reference sequence). DNA of the CDR3: TGTGCCAGCAGTTATCTACTATCAAACTTCCCGCATGGCTACACCTTC. It translates to CASSYLLSNFPHGYTF.

This sequence joins TRBV28 and TRBJ2-7; 7 positions match TRBD1. The V gene's germline CDR1 is MDHEN and CDR2 SYDVKM. The CDR3 runs to 14 residues. Trimming removed 2 bases from V and 2 bases from J; junction bases left unmatched: 3. The DNA for the CDR3 is TGTGCCAGCAGTTTAGGGGGACAGACCTACGAGCAGTACTTC. Residues: CASSLGGQTYEQYF.

The genes are TRBV10-2 and TRBJ2-7, with 11 positions matching TRBD2. The trim removed 7 bases at V and 2 bases at J, leaving 4 bases unmatched. The length of the CDR3 is 14 residues. The germline V gene has CDR1 WSHSY and CDR2 SAAADI. This CDR3 reads CASTGLAGPYEQYF. Here the CDR3 DNA reads TGCGCCAGCACCGGACTAGCGGGCCCCTACGAGCAGTACTTC.